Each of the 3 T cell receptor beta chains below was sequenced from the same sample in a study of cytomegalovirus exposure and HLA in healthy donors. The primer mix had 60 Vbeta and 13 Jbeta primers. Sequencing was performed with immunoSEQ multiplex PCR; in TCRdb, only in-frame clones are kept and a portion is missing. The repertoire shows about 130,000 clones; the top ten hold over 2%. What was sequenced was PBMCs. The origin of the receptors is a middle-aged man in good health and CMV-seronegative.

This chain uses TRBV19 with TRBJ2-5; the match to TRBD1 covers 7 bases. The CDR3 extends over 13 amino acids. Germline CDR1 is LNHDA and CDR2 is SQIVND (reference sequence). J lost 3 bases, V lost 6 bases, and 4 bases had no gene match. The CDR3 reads CASSRDREETQYF. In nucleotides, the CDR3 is TGTGCCAGTAGCCGGGACAGAGAAGAGACCCAGTACTTC. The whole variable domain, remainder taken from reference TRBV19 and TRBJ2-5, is DGGITQSPKYLFRKEGQNVTLSCEQNLNHDAMYWYRQDPGQGLRLIYYSQIVNDFQKGDIAEGYSVSREKKESFPLTVTSAQKNPTAFYLCASSRDREETQYFGPGTRLLVL.

The CDR3 reads CASHHGTTGELFF. The CDR3 coding sequence is TGTGCCAGCCACCACGGGACTACCGGGGAGCTGTTTTTT. The chain is built from TRBV25-1 and TRBJ2-2, with TRBD2 as a possible D gene (6 bases). V lost 8 bases and J 5 bases, leaving 12 bases between the germline ends. In germline, CDR1 is MGHDK, CDR2 SYGVNS. There are 13 residues in the CDR3.

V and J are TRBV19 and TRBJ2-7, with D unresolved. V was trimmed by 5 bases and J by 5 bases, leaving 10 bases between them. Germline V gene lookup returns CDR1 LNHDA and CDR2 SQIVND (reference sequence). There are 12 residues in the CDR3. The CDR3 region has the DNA TGTGCCAGTAGTCTCCCCGCGGACGAGCAGTACTTC. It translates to CASSLPADEQYF. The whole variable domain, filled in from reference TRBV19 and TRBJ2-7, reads DGGITQSPKYLFRKEGQNVTLSCEQNLNHDAMYWYRQDPGQGLRLIYYSQIVNDFQKGDIAEGYSVSREKKESFPLTVTSAQKNPTAFYLCASSLPADEQYFGPGTRLTVT.